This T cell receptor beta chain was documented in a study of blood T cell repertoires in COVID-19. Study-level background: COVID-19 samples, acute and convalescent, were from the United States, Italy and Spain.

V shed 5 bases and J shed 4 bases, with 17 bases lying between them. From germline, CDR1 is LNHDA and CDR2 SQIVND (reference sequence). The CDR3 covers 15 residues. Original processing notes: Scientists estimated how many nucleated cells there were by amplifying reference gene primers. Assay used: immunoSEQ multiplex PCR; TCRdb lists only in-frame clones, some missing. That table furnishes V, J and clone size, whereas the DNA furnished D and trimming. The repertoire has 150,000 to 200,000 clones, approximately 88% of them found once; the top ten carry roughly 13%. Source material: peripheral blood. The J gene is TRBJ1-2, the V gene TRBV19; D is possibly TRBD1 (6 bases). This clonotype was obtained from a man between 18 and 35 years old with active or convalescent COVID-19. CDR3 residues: CASSPLVGQLYGYTF. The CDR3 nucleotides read TGTGCCAGTAGTCCCCTAGTTGGACAGCTCTATGGCTACACCTTC.